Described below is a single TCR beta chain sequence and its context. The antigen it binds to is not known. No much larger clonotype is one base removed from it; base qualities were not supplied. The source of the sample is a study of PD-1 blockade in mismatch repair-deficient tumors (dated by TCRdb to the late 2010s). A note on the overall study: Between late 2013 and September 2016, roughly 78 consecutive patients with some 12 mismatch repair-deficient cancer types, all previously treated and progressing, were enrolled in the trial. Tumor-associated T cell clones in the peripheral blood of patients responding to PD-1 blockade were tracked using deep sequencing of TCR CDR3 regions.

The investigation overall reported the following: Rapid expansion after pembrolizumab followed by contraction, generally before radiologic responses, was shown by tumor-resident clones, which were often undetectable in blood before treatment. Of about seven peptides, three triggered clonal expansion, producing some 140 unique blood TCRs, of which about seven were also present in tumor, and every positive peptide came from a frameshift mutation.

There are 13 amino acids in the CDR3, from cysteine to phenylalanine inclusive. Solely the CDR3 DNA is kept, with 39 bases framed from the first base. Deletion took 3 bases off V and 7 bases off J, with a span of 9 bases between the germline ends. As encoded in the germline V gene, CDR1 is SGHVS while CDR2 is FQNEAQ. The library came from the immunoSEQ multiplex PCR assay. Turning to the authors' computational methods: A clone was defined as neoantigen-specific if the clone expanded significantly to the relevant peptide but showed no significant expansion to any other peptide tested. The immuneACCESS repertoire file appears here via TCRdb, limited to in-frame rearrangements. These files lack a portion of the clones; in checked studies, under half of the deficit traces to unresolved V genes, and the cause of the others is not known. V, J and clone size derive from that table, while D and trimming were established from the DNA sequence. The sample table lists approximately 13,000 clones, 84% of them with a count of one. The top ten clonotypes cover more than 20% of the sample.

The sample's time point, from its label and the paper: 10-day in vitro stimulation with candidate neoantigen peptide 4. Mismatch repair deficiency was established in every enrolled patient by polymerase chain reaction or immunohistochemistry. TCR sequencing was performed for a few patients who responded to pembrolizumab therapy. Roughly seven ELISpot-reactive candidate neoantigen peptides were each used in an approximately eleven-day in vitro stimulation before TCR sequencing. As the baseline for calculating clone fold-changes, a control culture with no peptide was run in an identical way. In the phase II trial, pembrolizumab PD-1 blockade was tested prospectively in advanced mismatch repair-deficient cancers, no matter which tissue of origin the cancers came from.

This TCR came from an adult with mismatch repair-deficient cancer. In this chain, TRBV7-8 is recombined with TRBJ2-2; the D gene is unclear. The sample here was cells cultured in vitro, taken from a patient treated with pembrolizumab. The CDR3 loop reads CASSFGSHGELFF. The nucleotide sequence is TGTGCCAGCAGCTTTGGCAGTCACGGGGAGCTGTTTTTT.